This T cell receptor beta chain was recorded in a study of T-cell reconstitution after alpha-beta-depleted transplantation in children (dated by TCRdb to 2016 to 2017). General notes on the study: Using TCR repertoire profiling, the study followed T-cell immune reconstitution in a quantitative way in children after TCRalphabeta/CD19-depleted allogeneic hematopoietic cell transplantation.

Findings and caveats that apply to the study as a whole: In some patients, high TCRbeta diversity at day 60 was attributed to recipient T cells and intrathymic progenitors that had survived conditioning. Apparently early alphabetaT-cell count recovery about two months after transplant reportedly relied on only several hundred rapidly expanded clones derived from non-depleted graft cells. The frequencies of hyperexpanded clones fell over the following months, and after one year, T-cell counts and TCRbeta diversity were mostly attributed to newly produced T cells.

Turning to this clonotype: What this receptor recognizes is not known. No base qualities exist here, and no much larger clone lies one base off it.

Receptor amplification or capture employed PCR. For sequencing, an Illumina HiSeq 2500 was employed. To normalize quantification of the TCRbeta repertoire, the TCR libraries were built with molecular barcoding that relied on unique molecular identifiers. In TCRdb, the public reads were trimmed at Q25 with fastp and aligned with MiXCR, with productive beta chains retained. Rows are combined by CDR3 protein, so each entry shows the most common genes and DNA. In all, the sample holds about 500,000 distinct CDR3 sequences, and 10% to 12% of those were seen once. Jointly, the top ten make up 14% of the sample. Sample treatment or condition, as interpreted from the label and publication: allogeneic hematopoietic cell transplantation with graft depleted of TCRalphabeta T cells and CD19 B cells. The transplant recipients were children given TCRalphabeta/CD19-depleted allogeneic hematopoietic cell grafts.

The CDR3 sequence holds 18 residues, the cysteine and phenylalanine included. The only DNA kept is the CDR3, 54 bases in frame from the first base. The germline V and J ends show losses of 3 bases and 4 bases respectively, and no gene match explains 14 bases of the junction. The germline V gene provides CDR1 SGHRS and CDR2 YFSETQ. Here the chain combines TRBV5-1 and TRBJ2-2; TRBD1 aligns with 8 central bases. The sequences come from PBMCs, mostly from graft donor cells, collected 180 days after TCRalphabeta/CD19-depleted stem cell transplant. This TCR derives from a female patient aged 2-10 years who had a stem cell transplant for aplastic anemia, so the T cells may come from the graft donor. The CDR3 in this case is CASSYRPTGASSTGELFF. At the DNA level, the sequence is TGCGCCAGCAGCTACCGACCGACAGGGGCGTCGTCCACCGGGGAGCTGTTTTTT.